These 25 T cell receptor beta chains originate from one sample sequenced in a study of CD8 T cells in ankylosing spondylitis. One entry per CDR3 protein, called by TCRdb with MiXCR from the 5' RACE reads. The table shows about 260,000 distinct CDR3 sequences, with 20% to 30% occurring only once. The sample comprised blood, either unsorted or a sorted T cell fraction (not recorded which). These receptors originate from a male donor with ankylosing spondylitis or in good health (not recorded which).

The chain joins TRBV5-6 to TRBJ2-1, with D tentatively TRBD2 (5 bases). The germline V gene has CDR1 SGHDT and CDR2 YYEEEE. V was clipped by 4 bases and J by 0 bases, with 8 bases between them. The CDR3 length is 14 residues. The CDR3 spells CASSRGYSYNEQFF. For the CDR3, the DNA is TGTGCCAGCAGCCGCGGGTACTCCTACAATGAGCAGTTCTTC.

In this sample, this clonotype turned up many times. The gene calls are TRBV5-1 and TRBJ2-3; D uncertain. Germline V gene lookup returns CDR1 SGHRS and CDR2 YFSETQ. This CDR3 is 13 amino acids long. V lost 0 bases and J 6 bases, leaving 8 bases between the germline ends. CDR3: CASSLDQRDTQYF. In nucleotides, the CDR3 is TGCGCCAGCAGCTTGGATCAGAGGGATACGCAGTATTTT.

The V call is TRBV12-3 or TRBV12-4, the J call TRBJ1-2; no clear D. The V end lost 7 bases, the J end lost 8 bases, and 11 bases lay between the germline ends. CDR3 length: 11 amino acids. The CDR3 nucleotides read TGTGCCAGCACCGGACTCGGGGGCTACACCTTC. This codes for CASTGLGGYTF.

This clonotype was counted many times. This rearrangement joins TRBV28 to TRBJ2-7, with TRBD1 matching over 7 bases. CDR1 and CDR2 from the germline V gene are MDHEN and SYDVKM. The V and J ends lost 4 bases and 3 bases, in that order; junction bases with no gene match: 6. The CDR3 loop spans 14 amino acids. The DNA of the CDR3 is TGTGCCAGCAGTTCGTGGGACAGCCACTACGAGCAGTACTTC. It codes for CASSSWDSHYEQYF.

The V and J genes are TRBV12-3 or TRBV12-4 and TRBJ2-3; D uncertain. The CDR3 is 15 amino acids. Deletions cut 5 bases from V and 0 bases from J, with 12 bases between. The DNA for the CDR3 is TGTGCCAGCAGTCCTTCCCTGGGGAGCACAGATACGCAGTATTTT. This codes for CASSPSLGSTDTQYF.

There are many counts of this clonotype. CDR3 sequence (DNA): TGCAGTGCTCCCGACAGGGGGCTCGGCGCTTTCTTT. Its translation is CSAPDRGLGAFF. The chain joins TRBV20-1 to TRBJ1-1; the match to TRBD1 covers 10 bases. The junction had 8 bases not matched to a gene; V was cut back by 5 bases and J by 11 bases. This CDR3 spans 12 amino acids. CDR1 is DFQATT and CDR2 is SNEGSKA in the germline V gene (reference sequence).

The V call is TRBV7-6, the J call TRBJ2-2; D is undetermined. Germline loops: CDR1 SGHVS, CDR2 FNYEAQ. The CDR3 has 14 residues. Trimming shortened V by 4 bases and J by 7 bases, and 13 bases separated the two germline ends. CDR3 loop: CASSSQAADGELFF. Here the CDR3 DNA reads TGTGCCAGCAGCTCCCAGGCCGCCGACGGGGAGCTGTTTTTT.

V usage is TRBV4-1 and J usage is TRBJ2-3; 9 nucleotides match TRBD2. J lost 10 bases, V lost 1 base, and 12 bases had no gene match. CDR3 size: 16 residues. Germline-derived CDR1 and CDR2 are MGHRA and YSYEKL. The CDR3 DNA reads TGCGCCAGCAGCCAAGGGAGTCAGCGGGGGGCGGGGGCGCAGTATTTT. Translated: CASSQGSQRGAGAQYF.

The rearrangement links TRBV20-1 to TRBJ2-3, with D possibly being TRBD1 (5 bases). The CDR3 covers 11 residues. Germline V lookup: CDR1 DFQATT, CDR2 SNEGSKA (reference sequence). Here the CDR3 DNA reads TGCAGCTGGGGCATCCTGGGTGCGCAGTATTTT. Protein product: CSWGILGAQYF.

This clonotype was seen more than once but under ten times. The rearrangement joins TRBV20-1 to TRBJ2-5; TRBD1 agrees at 8 bases. Losses at the gene ends were 1 base for V and 2 bases for J; bases not matched to a gene: 3. CDR1 and CDR2 (germline): DFQATT, SNEGSKA (reference sequence). The CDR3 runs to 14 residues. In DNA, the CDR3 is TGCAGTGCTAGAGTGGGGACAGGACAAGAGACCCAGTACTTC. Its translation is CSARVGTGQETQYF.

The gene calls are TRBV2 and TRBJ2-2; D unclear. The length of the CDR3 is 15 residues. Trimming pared 0 bases from V and 4 bases from J, leaving 9 bases between. CDR1 is SNHLY, CDR2 FYNNEI, per germline. The CDR3, as DNA: TGTGCCAGCAGTGAAGCGACGCCAAGCACCGGGGAGCTGTTTTTT. It codes for CASSEATPSTGELFF. Supplemented by reference TRBV2 and TRBJ2-2, the full variable domain reads EPEVTQTPSHQVTQMGQEVILRCVPISNHLYFYWYRQILGQKVEFLVSFYNNEISEKSEIFDDQFSVERPDGSNFTLKIRSTKLEDSAMYFCASSEATPSTGELFFGEGSRLTVL.

This clonotype was seen repeatedly, ten times or more. This chain connects TRBV7-2 to TRBJ2-4, with TRBD1 as a possible D gene (5 bases). Trimming removed 0 bases from V and 0 bases from J, with 18 bases in between. Germline V gene data show CDR1 as SGHTA and CDR2 as FQGNSA. The length of the CDR3 is 19 residues. In DNA form, the CDR3 reads TGTGCCAGCAGCTTAGCTTTCGGACAAATAATACTAGCCAAAAACATTCAGTACTTC. It codes for CASSLAFGQIILAKNIQYF. Full variable domain (outside the CDR3, taken from reference TRBV7-2 and TRBJ2-4): GAGVSQSPSNKVTEKGKDVELRCDPISGHTALYWYRQSLGQGLEFLIYFQGNSAPDKSGLPSDRFSAERTGGSVSTLTIQRTQQEDSAVYLCASSLAFGQIILAKNIQYFGAGTRLSVL.

This clonotype showed up just a few times. The J gene is TRBJ2-5, the V gene TRBV5-1, with 7 bases aligning to TRBD1. Germline-derived CDR1 and CDR2 are SGHRS and YFSETQ. This CDR3 contains 14 residues. With 4 bases clipped from V and 4 bases from J, the junction kept 7 bases outside the gene matches. The DNA of the CDR3 is TGCGCCAGCAGCCAAACGACAGGGCGAGAGACCCAGTACTTC. Translation gives CASSQTTGRETQYF.

This clonotype was observed many times. The rearrangement uses TRBV9 and TRBJ1-3; maybe TRBD1 (5 bases). This CDR3 has 17 amino acids. V was trimmed by 0 bases and J by 2 bases, leaving 15 bases between them. Germline lookup yields CDR1 SGDLS and CDR2 YYNGEE. The CDR3 region is CASSVEGMGLAGNTIYF. CDR3 in DNA: TGTGCCAGCAGCGTAGAGGGGATGGGGTTAGCTGGAAACACCATATATTTT.

This clonotype has at least ten counts. The CDR3 protein is CSAIRGGATDTQYF. CDR3 coding DNA: TGCAGTGCTATTCGCGGGGGGGCTACAGATACGCAGTATTTT. The chain employs TRBV20-1 and TRBJ2-3; 9 bases match TRBD2. Germline CDR1 is DFQATT and CDR2 is SNEGSKA (reference sequence). V dropped 4 bases and J dropped 3; count of bases not matched to a gene: 5. This CDR3 is 14 amino acids long.

The sample holds many counts of this clonotype. The rearrangement uses TRBV6-1 and TRBJ1-6; 7 bases are a match to TRBD1. The CDR3 length is 15 residues. The germline CDR1 and CDR2 sequences are MNHNS and SASEGT. The V segment lost 9 bases and the J segment 1 base; nucleotides outside the gene matches: 6. CDR3 sequence (DNA): TGTGCCAGTACTCAGGGGGGGTCCTATAATTCACCCCTCCACTTT. This gives the protein CASTQGGSYNSPLHF.

This clonotype came up many times. The chain couples TRBV5-1 to TRBJ2-3, with 9 nucleotides matching TRBD2. CDR3 length: 18 amino acids. Trimming at V came to 4 bases and at J to 0 bases, leaving 12 bases not matched to a gene. From germline, CDR1 is SGHRS and CDR2 YFSETQ. CDR3 in amino acids: CASSRGRGGPSSTDTQYF. The CDR3 DNA reads as TGCGCCAGCAGCAGGGGGCGGGGGGGCCCCTCTAGCACAGATACGCAGTATTTT.

V is TRBV21-1 and J is TRBJ1-1. TRBV21-1 is a known pseudogene. CDR3 length: 16 residues. CDR3 in amino acids: CASSKGAEGPNTEAFF. The CDR3, as DNA: TGTGCCAGCAGCAAAGGGGCCGAGGGACCGAACACTGAAGCTTTCTTT.

This chain joins TRBV12-3 or TRBV12-4 and TRBJ2-7; TRBD1 is a possible D gene (7 bases). V was pared by 4 bases and J by 2 bases, with 18 bases between. This CDR3 is built from 16 residues. The CDR3, as DNA: TGTGCCAGCAGTTACCGCGGGACAGTCATGACCTACGAGCAGTACTTC. Its translation is CASSYRGTVMTYEQYF.

This clonotype was seen a few times. The chain joins TRBV29-1 to TRBJ2-6; TRBD1 aligns across 12 bases. V gave up 7 bases and J gave up 4 bases; unmatched junction bases: 8. The CDR3 runs to 16 residues. The germline V gene has CDR1 SQVTM and CDR2 ANQGSEA. The CDR3 loop is CSAAGTGGSGANVLTF. CDR3 in DNA: TGCAGCGCGGCCGGGACAGGGGGCTCCGGGGCCAACGTCCTGACTTTC.

This clonotype was found many times. This chain uses TRBV29-1 with TRBJ2-3; D is unclear. The length of the CDR3 is 13 residues. With 4 bases removed from V and 0 bases from J, the gap between germline ends came to 8 bases. In germline, CDR1 is SQVTM, CDR2 ANQGSEA. The CDR3, as DNA: TGCAGCGTTGTGCAATCGAGCACAGATACGCAGTATTTT. Its protein is CSVVQSSTDTQYF.

V and J are TRBV6-1 and TRBJ1-2, with 7 positions matching TRBD1. V lost 5 bases and J lost 7; bases outside the gene matches: 7. CDR1 and CDR2 from the germline V gene are MNHNS and SASEGT. The CDR3 covers 13 residues. Here the CDR3 DNA reads TGTGCCAGCAGTAGAGAGGGGGCCGGTGGCTACACCTTC. It specifies CASSREGAGGYTF.

In this sample, this clonotype turned up once. V is TRBV20-1 and J is TRBJ2-1; D possibly corresponds to TRBD1 (6 bases). Germline CDR1 is DFQATT and CDR2 is SNEGSKA (reference sequence). Trimming left V 4 bases short and J 8 bases short, with 24 bases between. The CDR3 has 16 residues. CDR3: CSATHGQIKRVDEQFF. CDR3 bases: TGCAGTGCTACACACGGACAGATAAAGAGGGTCGATGAGCAGTTCTTC.

This clonotype was observed a few times. The chain uses TRBV12-3 or TRBV12-4 and TRBJ2-1, with 8 bases aligning to TRBD1. This CDR3 has 14 residues. With V trimmed by 10 bases and J by 10 bases, 15 bases remained unmatched. The CDR3 sequence: CATAGTGRVGEQFF. CDR3 nucleotide sequence: TGTGCCACCGCCGGGACAGGCCGGGTTGGGGAGCAGTTCTTC.

This clonotype appeared a few times. The genes are TRBV20-1 and TRBJ2-1, with D unresolved. The CDR3 consists of 11 residues. Germline V CDR1 and CDR2: DFQATT, SNEGSKA (reference sequence). V lost 6 bases and J lost 6, with 9 bases in between. The CDR3 bases are TGCAGTGCGAGAACAGTCAATGAGCAGTTCTTC. Translated: CSARTVNEQFF.